This T cell receptor (beta chain) was observed in a study of blood T cell repertoires in COVID-19. Study information: From the United States, Italy and Spain came samples of acute and convalescent COVID-19.

The CDR3 runs to 13 residues. Germline V gene sequence: CDR1 SGHRS, CDR2 YFSETQ. The V gene end was trimmed by 4 bases and the J gene end by 6 bases; junction bases not matched to a gene: 3. As originally analysed: Amplified reference gene primers provided the basis for estimating nucleated cell counts. Assay: immunoSEQ multiplex PCR; the TCRdb copy retains only in-frame clones and omits some. D and trimming were read from the DNA, whereas the V and J calls and clone size are those reported in that table. This table has 200,000 to 250,000 clones, about four fifths appearing once. The TCR originated in a woman aged 40 to 50 with acute or convalescent COVID-19. The sample consisted of peripheral blood. The chain combines TRBV5-1 with TRBJ2-2; TRBD2 agrees at 7 bases. The DNA of the CDR3 is TGCGCCAGCAGCGGCCGGGGGGCCGGGGAGCTGTTTTTT. As protein: CASSGRGAGELFF.